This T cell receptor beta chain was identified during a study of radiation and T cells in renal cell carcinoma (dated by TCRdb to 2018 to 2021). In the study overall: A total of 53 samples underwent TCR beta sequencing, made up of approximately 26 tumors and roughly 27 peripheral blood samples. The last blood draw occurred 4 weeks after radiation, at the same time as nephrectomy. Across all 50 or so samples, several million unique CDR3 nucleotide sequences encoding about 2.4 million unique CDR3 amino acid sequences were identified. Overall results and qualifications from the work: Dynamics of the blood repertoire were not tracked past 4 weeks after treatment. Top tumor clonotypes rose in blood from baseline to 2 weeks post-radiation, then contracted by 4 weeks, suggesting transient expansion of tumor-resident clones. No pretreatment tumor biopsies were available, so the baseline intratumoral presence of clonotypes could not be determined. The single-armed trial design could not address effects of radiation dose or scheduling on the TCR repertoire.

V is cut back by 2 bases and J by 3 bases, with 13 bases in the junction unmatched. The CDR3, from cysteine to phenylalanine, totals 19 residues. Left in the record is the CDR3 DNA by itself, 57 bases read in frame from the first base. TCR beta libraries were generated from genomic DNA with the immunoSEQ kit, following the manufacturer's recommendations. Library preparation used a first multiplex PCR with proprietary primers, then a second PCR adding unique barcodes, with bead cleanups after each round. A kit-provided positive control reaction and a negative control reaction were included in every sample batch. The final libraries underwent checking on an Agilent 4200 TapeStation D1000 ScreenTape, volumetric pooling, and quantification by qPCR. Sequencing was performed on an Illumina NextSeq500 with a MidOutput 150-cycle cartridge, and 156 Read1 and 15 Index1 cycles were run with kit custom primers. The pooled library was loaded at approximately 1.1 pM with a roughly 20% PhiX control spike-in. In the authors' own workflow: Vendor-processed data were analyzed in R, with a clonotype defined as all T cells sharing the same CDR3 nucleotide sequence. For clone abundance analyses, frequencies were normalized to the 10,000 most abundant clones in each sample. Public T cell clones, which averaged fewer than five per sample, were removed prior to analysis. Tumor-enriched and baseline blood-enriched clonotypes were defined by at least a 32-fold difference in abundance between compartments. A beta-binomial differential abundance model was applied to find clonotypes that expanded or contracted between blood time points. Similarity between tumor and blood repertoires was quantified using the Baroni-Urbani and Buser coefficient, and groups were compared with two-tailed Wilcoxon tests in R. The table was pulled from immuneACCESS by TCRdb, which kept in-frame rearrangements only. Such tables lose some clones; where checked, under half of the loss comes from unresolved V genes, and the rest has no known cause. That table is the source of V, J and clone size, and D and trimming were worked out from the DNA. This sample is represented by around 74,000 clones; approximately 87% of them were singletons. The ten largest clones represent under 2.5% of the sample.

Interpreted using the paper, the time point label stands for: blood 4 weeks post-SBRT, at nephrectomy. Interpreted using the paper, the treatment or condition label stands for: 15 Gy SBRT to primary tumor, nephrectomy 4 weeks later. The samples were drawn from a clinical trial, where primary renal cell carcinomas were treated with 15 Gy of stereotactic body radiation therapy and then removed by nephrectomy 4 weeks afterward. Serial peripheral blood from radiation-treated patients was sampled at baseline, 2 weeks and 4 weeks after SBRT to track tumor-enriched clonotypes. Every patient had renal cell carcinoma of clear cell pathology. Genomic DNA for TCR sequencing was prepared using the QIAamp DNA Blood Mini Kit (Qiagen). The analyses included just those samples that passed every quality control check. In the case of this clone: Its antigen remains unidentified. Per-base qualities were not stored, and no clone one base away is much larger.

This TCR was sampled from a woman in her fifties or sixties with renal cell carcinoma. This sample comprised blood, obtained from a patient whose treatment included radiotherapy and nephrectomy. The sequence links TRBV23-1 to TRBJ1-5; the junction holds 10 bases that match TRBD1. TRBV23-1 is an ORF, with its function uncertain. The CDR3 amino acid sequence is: CASSQTDSGTGAVNQPQHF. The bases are TGCGCCAGCAGTCAAACCGACTCCGGGACAGGGGCCGTCAATCAGCCCCAGCATTTT.